Each of the 23 T cell receptor beta chains below was sequenced from the same sample in a study of monozygotic twins with inflammatory bowel disease. Reanalyzing the 5' RACE reads, TCRdb keeps one entry per CDR3 protein, without DNA. Its table records around 410,000 distinct CDR3 sequences. The sequenced sample consisted of blood. The receptor source for this set is a human donor with ulcerative colitis or Crohn's disease, or a healthy co-twin of an affected twin (not recorded which).

This sequence joins TRBV9 and TRBJ2-2; the TCRdb D gene call, TRBD2, has no DNA to confirm it. This CDR3 has 17 amino acids. CDR1 is SGDLS and CDR2 is YYNGEE in the germline V gene. CDR3 loop: CASSEGGASGYTGELFF.

V usage is TRBV7-9 and J usage is TRBJ2-5; TCRdb selects TRBD1, and the lack of DNA leaves this call unchecked. CDR1 is SEHNR, CDR2 FQNEAQ, per germline (reference sequence). The CDR3 is 15 amino acids. The CDR3 sequence: CASSLAGTDKETQYF.

This sequence joins TRBV20-1 and TRBJ2-3; TCRdb reports TRBD1, a call that lacks DNA to check it against. This CDR3 contains 14 residues. Germline CDR1 reads DFQATT; CDR2 reads SNEGSKA (reference sequence). CDR3 region: CSAPPGGGPDTQYF.

The chain has TRBV18 and TRBJ1-1. Germline V gene sequence: CDR1 KGHSH, CDR2 LQKENI. The CDR3 is 11 amino acids. The CDR3 region is CASSQVTEAFF.

The gene calls are TRBV19 and TRBJ1-5. The CDR3 consists of 15 residues. Per germline, CDR1 LNHDA and CDR2 SQIVND (reference sequence). The CDR3 reads CASSISRGNNQPQHF.

The rearrangement uses TRBV12-3 or TRBV12-4 and TRBJ1-1. CDR3 length: 13 residues. The CDR3 here is CASKLFGGTEAFF.

The chain links TRBV7-2 to TRBJ2-2; TCRdb's D call, TRBD2, is unchecked because there is no DNA. This CDR3 contains 16 residues. Germline lookup yields CDR1 SGHTA and CDR2 FQGNSA. CDR3 sequence: CASSPRTSGVTGELFF.

The chain uses TRBV2 and TRBJ2-7; the D call from TCRdb, TRBD2, cannot be confirmed without DNA. There are 15 residues in the CDR3. Germline V gene data show CDR1 as SNHLY and CDR2 as FYNNEI. The CDR3 loop is CASGRRSGGAREQYF.

This rearrangement joins TRBV29-1 to TRBJ2-3; TCRdb outputs TRBD1, but without DNA this stays unchecked. This CDR3 has 15 amino acids. CDR1 and CDR2 from the germline V gene are SQVTM and ANQGSEA. The CDR3 sequence: CSVESSRDSTDTQYF.

The chain recombines TRBV6-5 with TRBJ1-4. Germline CDR1 is MNHEY and CDR2 is SVGAGI. The CDR3 runs 15 residues. CDR3: CASSYQSGSNEKLFF.

CDR3 region: CSVDRSVQGYGYTF. The chain is built from TRBV29-1 and TRBJ1-2; TCRdb proposes TRBD1, but this gene call is untestable without DNA. Germline CDR1 is SQVTM and CDR2 is ANQGSEA. The CDR3 is 14 residues long. Full variable domain (rest looked up from reference TRBV29-1 and TRBJ1-2): SAVISQKPSRDICQRGTSLTIQCQVDSQVTMMFWYRQQPGQSLTLIATANQGSEATYESGFVIDKFPISRPNLTFSTLTVSNMSPEDSSIYLCSVDRSVQGYGYTFGSGTRLTVV.

This chain links TRBV12-3 or TRBV12-4 with TRBJ1-2; TCRdb reports TRBD1, a call that lacks DNA to check it against. The CDR3 covers 14 residues. The CDR3 is CASSSTTGAYGYTF.

This chain connects TRBV11-2 to TRBJ2-1; the TCRdb call, TRBD2, lacks DNA for checking. The CDR3 covers 14 residues. The germline V gene encodes CDR1 SGHAT and CDR2 FQNNGV. The CDR3: CASSREGSYNEQFF.

The genes are TRBV27 and TRBJ2-1. Germline values: CDR1 MNHEY, CDR2 SMNVEV (reference sequence). The CDR3 covers 12 residues. The CDR3 region is CASSSMENEQFF.

V gene TRBV7-2 combines with J gene TRBJ2-6. The CDR3 has 17 residues. Germline V gives CDR1 SGHTA, CDR2 FQGNSA. This CDR3 is CASSLYMGNSGANVLTF.

This CDR3 reads CASSLVGGSRDNEQFF. V gene TRBV7-3 combines with J gene TRBJ2-1; there is no DNA to check the TCRdb D call of TRBD2. The CDR3 contains 16 residues. Germline CDR1 SGHTA, CDR2 FQGTGA.

The chain couples TRBV7-2 to TRBJ1-6. Germline CDR1 reads SGHTA; CDR2 reads FQGNSA. The CDR3 spans 12 residues. CDR3 in amino acids: CASRSFGAPLHF.

This chain connects TRBV5-5 to TRBJ2-2; the TCRdb D gene call, TRBD2, has no DNA to confirm it. Germline values: CDR1 SGHKS, CDR2 YYEKEE (reference sequence). The CDR3 is made up of 17 amino acids. This chain's CDR3 is CASSWTSGAVVTGELFF.

The gene calls are TRBV12-3 or TRBV12-4 and TRBJ2-7; the TCRdb call, TRBD1, lacks DNA for checking. This CDR3 region has 13 residues. Here the CDR3 reads CASSDRGANEQYF.

The chain links TRBV19 to TRBJ1-2; as DNA is missing, the TRBD1 call by TCRdb cannot be tested. The CDR3 length is 14 residues. Germline loops: CDR1 LNHDA, CDR2 SQIVND (reference sequence). CDR3 in amino acids: CASSTPGQVWGYTF.

CDR3: CASSRGTASNTGELFF. V and J are TRBV5-1 and TRBJ2-2; the TCRdb call, TRBD2, lacks DNA for checking. This CDR3 has 16 amino acids. CDR1 and CDR2 from the germline V gene are SGHRS and YFSETQ.

The chain combines TRBV2 with TRBJ2-1; TCRdb returns TRBD2, unconfirmable since there is no DNA. CDR1 and CDR2 from the germline V gene are SNHLY and FYNNEI. The CDR3 has 16 residues. The chain's CDR3 is CASTQGRERINNEQFF.

This chain joins TRBV9 and TRBJ1-2. CDR1 and CDR2 from the germline V gene are SGDLS and YYNGEE. This CDR3 contains 14 residues. CDR3 in amino acids: CASRDPGSLYGYTF. The variable domain in full, completed from reference TRBV9 and TRBJ1-2, reads DSGVTQTPKHLITATGQRVTLRCSPRSGDLSVYWYQQSLDQGLQFLIQYYNGEERAKGNILERFSAQQFPDLHSELNLSSLELGDSALYFCASRDPGSLYGYTFGSGTRLTVV.